This TCR beta chain came from a study of blood T cell repertoires in COVID-19 (dated by TCRdb to 2020 to 2022). Study-level background: Samples from collaborators originated in the United States, Italy and Spain and spanned both the acute and convalescent phases of COVID-19. The dataset comprised deeply sampled blood TCRbeta repertoires from subjects exposed to, actively infected with, or recovered from COVID-19. The material from the prospective study consisted of cDNA or gDNA derived from T cells, B-cell-depleted T cells, or PBMCs. Samples came from the ongoing ImmuneRACE study (first 160 participants) plus 1,254 subjects from 6 global collaborators. Where available, HLA class I and class II types were taken from metadata supplied by the sample provider and were not determined by assay-based typing. A de-identified subject ID, COVID-19 status, age in years and sex were almost always included in the sample metadata. The repertoires were released in a freely available public database meant as a resource for research on the immune response to SARS-CoV-2.

Each collaborating institution followed its own protocols to collect whole blood in K2EDTA tubes. For TCRbeta analysis, collaborators shipped samples as frozen whole blood, isolated PBMCs, or DNA extracted from either of those sample types. Reading from cysteine to phenylalanine, the CDR3 counts 16 amino acids. Of all the DNA, just the CDR3 is kept, 48 bases in frame from base 1. V trim: 3 bases; J trim: 8 bases; unmatched bases: 13. What the research found in general, with its limitations: Clinical and demographic metadata were provided uncurated, with the amount varying by source and participant.

TCRbeta CDR3 regions were amplified from genomic DNA using the immunoSEQ Assay, a bias-controlled multiplex PCR. Processing in the source paper ran as follows. Within the assay, amplification of reference gene primers was used to estimate how many nucleated cells each sample contained. Sequence reads were collapsed and filtered to measure the absolute abundance of every unique TCRbeta CDR3 rearrangement. For each sample, productive Simpson clonality was calculated by taking the square root of Simpson's diversity index across productive rearrangements. TCRdb carries this immuneACCESS record with in-frame sequences only. Its versions omit some clonotypes, under half of them owing to an unresolved V gene in the studies checked, with the rest unexplained. For V, J and clone size, that table is used; D and trimming come from the DNA. The sample table shows roughly 190,000 clones, and about 83% are seen once. The top ten constitute roughly 5.3% of the sample.

Details on this clone: The antigen this receptor binds is unknown. No base-level quality is on record; no much larger clone is a single base apart.

What was sequenced was peripheral blood. This receptor was obtained from a woman aged 65 to 85 with active or convalescent COVID-19. The chain uses TRBV23-1 and TRBJ2-1; the central 7 bases match TRBD2. TRBV23-1 is assigned to the ORF class and has an uncertain function. The DNA sequence is TGCGCCAGCAGTCATCCGACGGGAGGAAAAGGTGATGAGCAGTTCTTC. Its product reads: CASSHPTGGKGDEQFF.